This T cell receptor (beta chain) derives from a study of cytomegalovirus exposure and HLA in healthy donors. Study-wide context: A subsequent analysis reported that the 120 or so validation repertoires were produced on the same platform that had also been used for the 500 to 700 first-cohort repertoires.

On this clone itself: Its antigen is not known.

Study-level findings and limits: Rare sequences made up most TCRs, while some public TCRs were found in many donors. Per published reports, the classifier diagnosed cytomegalovirus status with high specificity and sensitivity.

The assay was immunoSEQ multiplex PCR, and TCRdb's table has in-frame clones only and misses some. The data show 50,000 to 80,000 clones, with roughly 90% seen just once and approximately 1.5% held by the top ten. The ends lost 3 bases at V and 3 bases at J; junction bases unmatched: 6. The germline V gene has CDR1 LNHDA and CDR2 SQIVND (reference sequence). CDR3 length: 15 amino acids. The gene calls are TRBV19 and TRBJ2-7; 9 bases are shared with TRBD1. The source is a woman in her late teens or twenties in good health and CMV-seronegative. Sequencing was performed on PBMCs. DNA of the CDR3: TGTGCCAGTAGTATTGTGGGACAGGGTCTCTACGAGCAGTACTTC. Encoded protein: CASSIVGQGLYEQYF.